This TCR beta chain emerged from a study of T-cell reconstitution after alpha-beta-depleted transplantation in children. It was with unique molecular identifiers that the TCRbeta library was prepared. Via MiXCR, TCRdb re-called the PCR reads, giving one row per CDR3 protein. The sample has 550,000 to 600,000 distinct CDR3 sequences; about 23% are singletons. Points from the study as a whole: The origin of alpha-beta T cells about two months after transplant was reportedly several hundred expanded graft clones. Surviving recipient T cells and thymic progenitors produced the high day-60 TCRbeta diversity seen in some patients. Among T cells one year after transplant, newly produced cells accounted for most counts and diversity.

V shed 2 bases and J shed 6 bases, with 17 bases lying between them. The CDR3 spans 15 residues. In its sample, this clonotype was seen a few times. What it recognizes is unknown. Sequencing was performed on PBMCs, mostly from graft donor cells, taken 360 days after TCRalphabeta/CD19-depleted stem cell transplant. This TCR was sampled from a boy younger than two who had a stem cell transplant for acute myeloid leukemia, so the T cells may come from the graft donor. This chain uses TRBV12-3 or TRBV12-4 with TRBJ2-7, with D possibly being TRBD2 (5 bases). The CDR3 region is CASSLYHGPEVEQYF. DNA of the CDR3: TGTGCCAGCAGTTTATATCACGGGCCGGAGGTCGAGCAGTACTTC.